This paragraph reports one T cell receptor beta chain. Trimming left V 0 bases short and J 7 bases short, with 10 bases between. CDR1 and CDR2 (germline): SGHKS, YYEKEE (reference sequence). The CDR3 runs to 14 residues. The TCR beta repertoire was assessed by survey-level immunoSEQ sequencing. Some clones are missing from TCRdb's copy, which holds only in-frame ones; the method was immunoSEQ multiplex PCR. The sample holds some 68,000 clones; around 93% are singletons and the top ten take roughly 4.5%. The sample consisted of PBMCs. This chain joins TRBV5-5 and TRBJ1-4; the D is unclear. This TCR derives from a man in his forties with rheumatoid arthritis. The CDR3 nucleotides read TGTGCCAGCAGCTTGGCCCCCGGGATTGAAAAACTGTTTTTT. Encoded protein: CASSLAPGIEKLFF.